Listed here are 8 T cell receptor beta chains from one sample, sequenced in a study of cytomegalovirus exposure and HLA in healthy donors (dated by TCRdb to about 2017). The library relied on the immunoSEQ multiplex PCR assay. The multiplex PCR relied on a mix of 60 forward primers for TCR Vbeta segments and 13 reverse primers for TCR Jbeta segments. This immuneACCESS table, as held by TCRdb, lists in-frame sequences with V and J called but not all clones. Of the missing ones, under half trace to an unresolved V gene in checked studies; the others have no known cause. The sample table on file contains 150,000 to 200,000 clones. 0.7% to 0.8% of the sample is held by the ten biggest clonotypes. Sequencing was performed on PBMCs. The receptor source for this set is a woman younger than 30 in good health and CMV-seropositive.

This sequence joins TRBV25-1 and TRBJ2-3; a possible D gene is TRBD2 (6 bases). Germline V gene sequence: CDR1 MGHDK, CDR2 SYGVNS. Trimming removed 9 bases at V and 14 bases at J, with 27 bases between. The CDR3 consists of 14 residues. DNA of the CDR3: TGTGCCAGTAACCCGCCCAACCCAGCGGGCCCTTGGTATTTT. Translation: CASNPPNPAGPWYF.

This chain links TRBV4-2 with TRBJ2-3; TRBD1 matches at 7 bases. The CDR3 extends over 13 amino acids. Germline trimming cut 5 bases from V and 5 bases from J; bases unmatched to any gene: 4. Germline loops: CDR1 LGHNA, CDR2 YNFKEQ. The CDR3 is CASSTRDRDTQYF. For the CDR3, the DNA is TGTGCCAGCAGCACCCGGGACAGAGATACGCAGTATTTT.

The chain combines TRBV10-3 with TRBJ1-1; 8 bases line up with TRBD1. The trim removed 5 bases at V and 4 bases at J, leaving 3 bases unmatched. CDR1 is ENHRY, CDR2 SYGVKD, per germline. The CDR3 has 13 amino acids. The CDR3 DNA sequence: TGTGCCATCAGTATACAGGGGGGCACTGAAGCTTTCTTT. Its translation is CAISIQGGTEAFF.

This chain uses TRBV5-6 with TRBJ1-2; D unclear. This CDR3 is built from 11 residues. The V gene's germline CDR1 is SGHDT and CDR2 YYEEEE. Trimming left V 0 bases short and J 9 bases short, with 6 bases between. CDR3 sequence: CASSLALSYTF. CDR3 nucleotides: TGTGCCAGCAGCTTGGCCCTTAGCTACACCTTC.

The gene calls are TRBV7-6 and TRBJ2-3; D not certain. The germline gives CDR1 SGHVS, CDR2 FNYEAQ. The V gene lost 3 bases and the J gene lost 3 bases, with 16 bases spanning the gap. CDR3 length equals 16 residues. CDR3 sequence (DNA): TGTGCCAGCAGCTTCTTTGAACGGAGTTTAACAGATACGCAGTATTTT. Translated: CASSFFERSLTDTQYF.

The chain links TRBV5-1 to TRBJ2-3; D call uncertain. CDR1 and CDR2 (germline): SGHRS, YFSETQ. This CDR3 has 15 amino acids. Trimming took 0 bases from V and 1 from J, leaving 9 bases between them. CDR3 residues: CASSLGPIRTDTQYF. The CDR3 DNA reads TGCGCCAGCAGCTTGGGGCCGATACGCACAGATACGCAGTATTTT.

The rearrangement joins TRBV6-1 to TRBJ2-1, with 7 bases lining up with TRBD1. V trimming: 8 bases; J trimming: 2 bases; junction bases outside the gene matches: 9. The CDR3 extends over 15 amino acids. Germline lookup yields CDR1 MNHNS and CDR2 SASEGT. The CDR3 DNA reads TGTGCCAGCCGCACAGGGGTGGGGGCCTACAATGAGCAGTTCTTC. It encodes CASRTGVGAYNEQFF.

The chain combines TRBV7-9 with TRBJ1-2; maybe TRBD1 (5 bases). The V gene lost 3 bases and the J gene lost 6 bases, with 8 bases spanning the gap. The length of the CDR3 is 12 residues. Per germline, CDR1 SEHNR and CDR2 FQNEAQ (reference sequence). The DNA of the CDR3 is TGTGCCAGCAGCTTGGCCAGGGATGGCTACACCTTC. As protein: CASSLARDGYTF.